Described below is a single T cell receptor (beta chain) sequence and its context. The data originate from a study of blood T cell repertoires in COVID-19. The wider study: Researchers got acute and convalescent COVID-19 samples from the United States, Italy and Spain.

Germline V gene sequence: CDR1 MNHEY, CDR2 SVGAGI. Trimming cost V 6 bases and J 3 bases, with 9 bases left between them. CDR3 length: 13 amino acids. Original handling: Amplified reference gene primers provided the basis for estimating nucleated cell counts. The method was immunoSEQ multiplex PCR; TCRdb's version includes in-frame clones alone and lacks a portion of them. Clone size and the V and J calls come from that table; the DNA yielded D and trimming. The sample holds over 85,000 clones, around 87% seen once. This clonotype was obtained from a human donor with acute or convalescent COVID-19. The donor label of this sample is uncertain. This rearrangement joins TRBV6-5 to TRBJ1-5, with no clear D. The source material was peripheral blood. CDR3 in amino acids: CASRSTNNQPQHF. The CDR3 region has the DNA TGTGCCAGCAGGAGCACCAACAATCAGCCCCAGCATTTT.